The 16 T cell receptor beta chains given below trace back to one sample, sequenced in a study of identical twins (dated by TCRdb to 2016 to 2018). Libraries came from 5' RACE. This sample was sequenced with an Illumina HiSeq 2000. In-frame beta chains were kept once TCRdb had trimmed the public reads at Q25 with fastp and called clones with MiXCR. Duplicate CDR3 protein sequences are folded into a single record with the most common DNA and genes. Within this sample are 570,000 or so distinct CDR3 sequences, with around a tenth of them counted one time only. Jointly, the top ten make up 3% of the sample. These data were also reused for a study on yellow fever vaccine responses in identical twins.

Sequencing input: PBMCs. The receptors originated from a woman between 18 and 29 years old in good health.

The rearrangement joins TRBV7-2 to TRBJ2-3; 8 nucleotides match TRBD2. J lost 0 bases, V lost 5 bases, and 10 bases had no gene match. The germline V gene encodes CDR1 SGHTA and CDR2 FQGNSA. The CDR3 loop spans 17 amino acids. The DNA for the CDR3 is TGTGCCAGCAGCCCCTCCGCGGGAGGCGGAAGCACAGATACGCAGTATTTT. It is translated as CASSPSAGGGSTDTQYF.

This clonotype was counted only a few times. The chain recombines TRBV4-2 with TRBJ2-5; D remains ambiguous. This CDR3 comprises 14 residues. Between the trimmed V and J ends, which lost 0 bases and 5 bases, there was a span of 10 bases. Looked up from germline, CDR1 is LGHNA and CDR2 is YNFKEQ. The CDR3 DNA sequence: TGTGCCAGCAGCCAAGAATGGACCTCTGAGACCCAGTACTTC. As protein: CASSQEWTSETQYF.

This clonotype was counted many times. The chain is built from TRBV3-1 and TRBJ1-1; the D gene is possibly TRBD1 (5 bases). V dropped 3 bases and J dropped 5 bases, with 13 bases sitting between them. The CDR3 runs to 14 residues. Germline V gives CDR1 LGHDT, CDR2 YNNKEL (reference sequence). This chain's CDR3 is CASSQAGGETEAFF. CDR3 DNA sequence: TGTGCCAGCAGCCAGGCTGGGGGTGAAACTGAAGCTTTCTTT.

This chain connects TRBV11-2 to TRBJ2-7; the D gene is possibly TRBD1 (5 bases). The V gene lost 3 bases and the J gene lost 8 bases, with 8 bases spanning the gap. This CDR3 is 11 amino acids long. From germline, CDR1 is SGHAT and CDR2 FQNNGV. CDR3 in DNA: TGTGCCAGCAGCTTGCAGGGCCAGCAGTACTTC. This sequence encodes CASSLQGQQYF.

This clonotype was found a few times. The gene calls are TRBV12-3 or TRBV12-4 and TRBJ1-6; D not resolved. The CDR3 runs 13 residues. V lost 3 bases and J lost 9, with 9 bases in between. The CDR3 nucleotides read TGTGCCAGCAGTTTCCACCCCTCTTCACCCCTCCACTTT. This gives the protein CASSFHPSSPLHF.

The chain is built from TRBV6-1 and TRBJ2-7; TRBD1 agrees at 7 bases. V gave up 6 bases and J gave up 0 bases; unmatched junction bases: 5. Germline V lookup: CDR1 MNHNS, CDR2 SASEGT. This CDR3 region has 14 residues. CDR3 amino acids: CASRPDRSSYEQYF. Written as DNA, the CDR3 is TGTGCCAGCAGACCGGACAGGAGCTCCTACGAGCAGTACTTC.

This clonotype was observed at least ten times. The chain recombines TRBV5-5 with TRBJ2-3; D may be TRBD2 (6 bases). Germline CDR1 SGHKS, CDR2 YYEKEE (reference sequence). The CDR3 consists of 14 residues. The ends were cut back, 5 bases at V and 3 bases at J, with 13 bases in the middle. The CDR3 DNA is TGTGCCAGCAGTCGGGACTTGGGGACAGATACGCAGTATTTT. Translating gives CASSRDLGTDTQYF.

This clonotype has more than one count but fewer than ten. The DNA for the CDR3 is TGTGCCAGCAGCACCGGACTAGCGGTTGAGCAGTTCTTC. This codes for CASSTGLAVEQFF. The chain employs TRBV7-2 and TRBJ2-1; 10 bases align to TRBD2. This CDR3 region has 13 residues. The ends lost 5 bases at V and 9 bases at J; junction bases unmatched: 4. Germline CDR1 reads SGHTA; CDR2 reads FQGNSA.

As for this clonotype: The junction shows a germline mismatch at one end, possibly a read error. The gene calls are TRBV20-1 and TRBJ2-3, with TRBD2 as a possible D gene (6 bases). The CDR3 contains 15 residues. CDR1 is DFQATT and CDR2 is SNEGSKA in the germline V gene (reference sequence). For the CDR3, the DNA is TGCTGTGCTAGAGATTGGGCGGGAAGCACAGATACGCAGTATTTT. It codes for CCARDWAGSTDTQYF.

In this sample, this clonotype turned up a few times. The CDR3 loop is CASKDYTDTQYF. CDR3 in DNA: TGTGCCAGCAAGGACTACACAGATACGCAGTATTTT. This sequence joins TRBV27 and TRBJ2-3; TRBD2 is a possible D gene (6 bases). Germline loops: CDR1 MNHEY, CDR2 SMNVEV (reference sequence). The CDR3 is 12 residues long. V lost 7 bases and J lost 2, with 7 bases in between.

This clonotype has more than one count but fewer than ten. V is TRBV12-3 or TRBV12-4 and J is TRBJ1-1; D possibly corresponds to TRBD1 (6 bases). Trimming shortened V by 6 bases and J by 11 bases, and 19 bases separated the two germline ends. This CDR3 is built from 13 residues. The CDR3 is CASRERQVDQAFF. The CDR3 DNA reads TGTGCCAGCAGGGAACGACAGGTAGATCAGGCTTTCTTT.

This clonotype showed up just a few times. The chain recombines TRBV7-8 with TRBJ2-7, with D maybe TRBD2 (5 bases). Trimming pared 5 bases from V and 6 bases from J, leaving 14 bases between. CDR1 SGHVS and CDR2 FQNEAQ come from the germline V gene. This CDR3 comprises 13 residues. The CDR3 DNA is TGTGCCAGCAGCACGAGCCCGGGATCCGAGCAGTACTTC. Its translation is CASSTSPGSEQYF.

This clonotype was picked up many times. J is TRBJ2-1 and V is TRBV24-1; D not resolved. Germline CDR1 KGHDR, CDR2 SFDVKD. Deletions cut 5 bases from V and 7 bases from J, with 14 bases between. The CDR3 covers 14 residues. CDR3 region: CATSGRKVRNEQFF. The CDR3 nucleotides read TGTGCCACCAGTGGGCGGAAGGTCCGAAATGAGCAGTTCTTC.

The table lists this clonotype with many counts. The chain links TRBV6-1 to TRBJ2-1, with D tentatively TRBD1 (6 bases). Germline-derived CDR1 and CDR2 are MNHNS and SASEGT. V shed 5 bases and J shed 4 bases, with 15 bases lying between them. CDR3 size: 15 residues. CDR3 protein: CASSRLGAGYNEQFF. The CDR3 DNA is TGTGCCAGCAGTCGACTGGGGGCCGGGTACAATGAGCAGTTCTTC.

The V gene is TRBV4-2, the J gene TRBJ2-7; no definite D call. Germline-derived CDR1 and CDR2 are LGHNA and YNFKEQ. Trimming left V 2 bases short and J 2 bases short, with 16 bases between. There are 16 residues in the CDR3. CDR3 loop: CASSQPRGAGTYEQYF. The CDR3 DNA reads TGTGCCAGCAGCCAACCCAGAGGAGCTGGTACCTACGAGCAGTACTTC.

This clonotype was picked up many times. The genes are TRBV14 and TRBJ2-2; D is unresolved. This CDR3 region has 14 residues. Trimming stripped 0 bases from V and 7 bases from J, with 9 bases between. Germline V gives CDR1 SGHDN, CDR2 FVKESK. The DNA for the CDR3 is TGTGCCAGCAGCCAAGACCGTCTGGTCGGGGAGCTGTTTTTT. Encoded protein: CASSQDRLVGELFF.